This TCR beta chain originates from a study of monozygotic twins with inflammatory bowel disease. A 6-nucleotide sample barcode was carried by the UMIs, which template switching added. TCRdb re-called the 5' RACE reads and gives one entry per CDR3 protein, without DNA. The sample table sets out 300,000 to 400,000 distinct CDR3 sequences. With regard to this clonotype: What it binds is unknown.

Study observations and caveats: Patient repertoire variability may have increased through differing immunosuppressive treatments.

The draw for each donor consisted of a single 2.5 ml blood sample. Researchers isolated total RNA from whole blood without sorting T cells. The sequence derives from a human donor with ulcerative colitis or Crohn's disease, or a healthy co-twin of an affected twin (not recorded which). The source material was blood.

The CDR3 loop is CSVGQGGETQYF. The chain links TRBV29-1 to TRBJ2-5; TCRdb proposes TRBD1, but this gene call is untestable without DNA. CDR1 and CDR2 (germline): SQVTM, ANQGSEA. This CDR3 contains 12 residues.